The clone carrying this T cell receptor (beta chain) was picked up many times. Its antigen remains unidentified. A constant-region primer served to make TCR beta cDNA from about 0.5 ug total RNA. What produced the TCR beta libraries was three nested multiplex PCR rounds using slightly modified ARM-PCR. A C-beta reverse primer and TRBV1-TRBV30 forward primers served in each of the first two PCR rounds, at ten to eleven cycles apiece. TCRdb processed the multiplex PCR reads anew with MiXCR; each CDR3 protein has one entry. The profile covers approximately 310,000 distinct CDR3 sequences, with over 55% appearing a single time and roughly 9% taken by the ten largest. Alongside blood RNA obtained from unsorted whole blood, germline DNA was also extracted. This record comes from a study of tumor-infiltrating lymphocytes in primary liver carcinoma. Study-level background: All patients had surgically resected primary liver carcinoma. The study enrolled male and female patients aged 30 to 69 years. Study results and limitations: Pairs of tumor regions overlapped more than tumor-adjacent and tumor-blood pairs did.

In germline, CDR1 is SQVTM, CDR2 ANQGSEA. This CDR3 contains 13 residues. Unmatched junction bases numbered 3, after V lost 4 bases and J lost 7 bases. The TCR was taken from a man in his forties with primary liver carcinoma and hepatitis B virus infection. What was sequenced was peripheral blood. The chain joins TRBV29-1 to TRBJ2-2, with 10 bases fitting TRBD2. DNA of the CDR3: TGCAGCGTTGCAAGCGGGAGGGACGGGGAGCTGTTTTTT. Protein sequence: CSVASGRDGELFF.